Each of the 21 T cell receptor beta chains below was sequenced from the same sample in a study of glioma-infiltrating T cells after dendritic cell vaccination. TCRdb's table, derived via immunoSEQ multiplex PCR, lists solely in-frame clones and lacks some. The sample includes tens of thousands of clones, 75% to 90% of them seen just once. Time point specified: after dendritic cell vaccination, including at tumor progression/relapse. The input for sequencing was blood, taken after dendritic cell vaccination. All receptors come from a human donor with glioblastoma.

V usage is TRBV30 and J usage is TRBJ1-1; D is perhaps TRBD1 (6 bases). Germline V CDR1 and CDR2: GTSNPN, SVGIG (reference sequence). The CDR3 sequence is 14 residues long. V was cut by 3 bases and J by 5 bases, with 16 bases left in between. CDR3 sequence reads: CAWRGAGARTEAFF. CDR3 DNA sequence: TGTGCCTGGAGAGGGGCAGGGGCGCGGACTGAAGCTTTCTTT.

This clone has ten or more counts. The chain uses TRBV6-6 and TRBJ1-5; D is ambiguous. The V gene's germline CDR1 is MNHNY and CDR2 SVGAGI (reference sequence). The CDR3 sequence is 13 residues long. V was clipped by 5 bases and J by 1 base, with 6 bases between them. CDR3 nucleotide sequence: TGTGCCAGCAGTACGCAGAGCAATCAGCCCCAGCATTTT. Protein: CASSTQSNQPQHF.

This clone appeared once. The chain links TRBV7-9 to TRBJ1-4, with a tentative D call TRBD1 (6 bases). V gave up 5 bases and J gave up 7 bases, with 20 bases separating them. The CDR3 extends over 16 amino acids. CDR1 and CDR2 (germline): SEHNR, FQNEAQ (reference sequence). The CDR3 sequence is CASSARGGGVGEKLFF. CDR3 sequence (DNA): TGTGCCAGCAGCGCTCGGGGAGGGGGAGTGGGTGAAAAACTGTTTTTT.

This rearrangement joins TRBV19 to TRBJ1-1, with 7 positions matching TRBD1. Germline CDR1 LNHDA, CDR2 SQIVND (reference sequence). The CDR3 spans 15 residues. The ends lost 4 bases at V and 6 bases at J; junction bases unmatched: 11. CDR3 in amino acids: CASSTQTGQRSEAFF. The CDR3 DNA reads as TGTGCCAGTAGTACCCAGACAGGGCAAAGGTCTGAAGCTTTCTTT.

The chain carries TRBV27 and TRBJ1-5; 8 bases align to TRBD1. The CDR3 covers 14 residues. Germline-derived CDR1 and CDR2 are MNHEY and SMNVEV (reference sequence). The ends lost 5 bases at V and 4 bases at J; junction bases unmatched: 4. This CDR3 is CASSPRQGNQPQHF. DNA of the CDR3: TGTGCCAGCAGTCCCCGACAGGGGAATCAGCCCCAGCATTTT.

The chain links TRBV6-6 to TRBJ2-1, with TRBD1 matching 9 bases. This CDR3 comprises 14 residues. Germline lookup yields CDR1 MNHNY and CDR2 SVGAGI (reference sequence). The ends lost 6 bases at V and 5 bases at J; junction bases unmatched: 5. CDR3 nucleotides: TGTGCCAGCAGCACAGGACAGGGGAACAATGAGCAGTTCTTC. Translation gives CASSTGQGNNEQFF.

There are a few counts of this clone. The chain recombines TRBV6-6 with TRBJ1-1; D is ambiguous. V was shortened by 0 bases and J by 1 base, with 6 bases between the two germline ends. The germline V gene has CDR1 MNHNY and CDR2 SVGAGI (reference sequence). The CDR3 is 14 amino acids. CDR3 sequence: CASSYSEKNTEAFF. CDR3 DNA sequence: TGTGCCAGCAGTTACTCGGAGAAGAACACTGAAGCTTTCTTT.

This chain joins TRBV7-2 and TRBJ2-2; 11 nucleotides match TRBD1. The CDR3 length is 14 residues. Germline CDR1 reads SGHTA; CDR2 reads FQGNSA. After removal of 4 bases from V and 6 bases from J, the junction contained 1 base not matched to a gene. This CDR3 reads CASSWGQGAGELFF. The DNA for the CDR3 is TGTGCCAGCAGCTGGGGACAGGGGGCCGGGGAGCTGTTTTTT.

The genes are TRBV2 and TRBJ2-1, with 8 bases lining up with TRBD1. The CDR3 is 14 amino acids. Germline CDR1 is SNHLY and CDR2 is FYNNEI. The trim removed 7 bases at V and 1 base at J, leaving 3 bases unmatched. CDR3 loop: CASNYRGSYNEQFF. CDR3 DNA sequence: TGTGCCAGCAATTACAGGGGGTCCTACAATGAGCAGTTCTTC.

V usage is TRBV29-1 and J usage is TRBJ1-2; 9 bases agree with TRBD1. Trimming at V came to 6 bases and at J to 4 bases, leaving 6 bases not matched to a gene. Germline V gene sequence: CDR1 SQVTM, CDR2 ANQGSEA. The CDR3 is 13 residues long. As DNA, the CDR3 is TGCAGCGTCCGGACAGGGGCGGGCTATGGCTACACCTTC. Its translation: CSVRTGAGYGYTF.

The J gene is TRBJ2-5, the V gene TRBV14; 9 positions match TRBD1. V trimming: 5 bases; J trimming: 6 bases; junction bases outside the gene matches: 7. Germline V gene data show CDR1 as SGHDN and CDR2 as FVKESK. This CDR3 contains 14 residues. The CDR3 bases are TGTGCCAGCAGCGAGGGACAGGGATTCCAGACCCAGTACTTC. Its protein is CASSEGQGFQTQYF.

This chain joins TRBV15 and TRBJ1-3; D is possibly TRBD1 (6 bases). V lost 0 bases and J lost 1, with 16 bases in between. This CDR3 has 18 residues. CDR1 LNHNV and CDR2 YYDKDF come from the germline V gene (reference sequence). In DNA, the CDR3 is TGTGCCACCAGCAGAGATGGGGCGGGGGCTCTTTCTGGAAACACCATATATTTT. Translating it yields CATSRDGAGALSGNTIYF.

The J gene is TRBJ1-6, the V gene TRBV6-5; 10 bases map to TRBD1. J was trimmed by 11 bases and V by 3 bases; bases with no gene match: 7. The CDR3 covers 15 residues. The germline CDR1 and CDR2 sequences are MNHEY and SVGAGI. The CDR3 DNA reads TGTGCCAGCAGTTATTCCGACAGGGGGCTTCCACCCCTCCACTTT. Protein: CASSYSDRGLPPLHF.

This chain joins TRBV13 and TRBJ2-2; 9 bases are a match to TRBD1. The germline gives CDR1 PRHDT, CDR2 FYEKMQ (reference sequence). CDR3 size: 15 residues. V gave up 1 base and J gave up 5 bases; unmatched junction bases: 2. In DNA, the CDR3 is TGTGCCAGCAGCTTAGAAGGGACAGGGACCGGGGAGCTGTTTTTT. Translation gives CASSLEGTGTGELFF.

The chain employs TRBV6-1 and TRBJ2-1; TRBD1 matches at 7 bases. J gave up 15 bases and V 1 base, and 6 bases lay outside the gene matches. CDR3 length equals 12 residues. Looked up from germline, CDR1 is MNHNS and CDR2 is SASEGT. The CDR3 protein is CASSEDRGRPFF. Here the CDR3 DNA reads TGTGCCAGCAGTGAAGACAGGGGCCGCCCGTTCTTC.

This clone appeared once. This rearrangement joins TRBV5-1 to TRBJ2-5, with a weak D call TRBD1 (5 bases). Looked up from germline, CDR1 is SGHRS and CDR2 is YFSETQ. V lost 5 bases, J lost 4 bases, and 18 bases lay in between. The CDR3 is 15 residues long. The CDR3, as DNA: TGCGCCAGCAGACCGTTCTGGCAGGGTTCAGAGACCCAGTACTTC. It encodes CASRPFWQGSETQYF.

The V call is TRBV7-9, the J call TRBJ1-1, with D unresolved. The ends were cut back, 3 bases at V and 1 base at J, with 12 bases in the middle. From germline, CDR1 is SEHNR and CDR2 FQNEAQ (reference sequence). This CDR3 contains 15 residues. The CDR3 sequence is CASSFPPGQNTEAFF. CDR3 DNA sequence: TGTGCCAGCAGCTTCCCCCCTGGGCAGAACACTGAAGCTTTCTTT. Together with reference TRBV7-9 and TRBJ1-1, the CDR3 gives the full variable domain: DTGVSQNPRHKITKRGQNVTFRCDPISEHNRLYWYRQTLGQGPEFLTYFQNEAQLEKSRLLSDRFSAERPKGSFSTLEIQRTEQGDSAMYLCASSFPPGQNTEAFFGQGTRLTVV.

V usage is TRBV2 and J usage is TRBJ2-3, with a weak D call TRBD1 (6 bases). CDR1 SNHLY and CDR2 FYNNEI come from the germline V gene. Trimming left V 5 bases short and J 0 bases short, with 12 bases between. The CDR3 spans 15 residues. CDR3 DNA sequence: TGTGCCAGCAGTACGTCAGGGGTTAGCACAGATACGCAGTATTTT. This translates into CASSTSGVSTDTQYF.

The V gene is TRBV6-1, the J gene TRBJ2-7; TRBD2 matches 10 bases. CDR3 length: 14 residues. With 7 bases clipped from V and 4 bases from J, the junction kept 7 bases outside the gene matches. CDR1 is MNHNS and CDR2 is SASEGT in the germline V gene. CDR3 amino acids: CASTVGLADYEQYV. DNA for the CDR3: TGTGCCAGCACCGTCGGACTAGCGGATTACGAGCAGTACGTC.

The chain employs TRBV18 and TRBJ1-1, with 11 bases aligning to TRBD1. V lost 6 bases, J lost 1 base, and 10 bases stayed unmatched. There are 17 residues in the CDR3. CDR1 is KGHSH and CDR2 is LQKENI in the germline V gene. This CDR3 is CASSRTGGAPENTEAFF. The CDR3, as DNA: TGTGCCAGCTCCCGGACAGGGGGCGCGCCCGAGAACACTGAAGCTTTCTTT.

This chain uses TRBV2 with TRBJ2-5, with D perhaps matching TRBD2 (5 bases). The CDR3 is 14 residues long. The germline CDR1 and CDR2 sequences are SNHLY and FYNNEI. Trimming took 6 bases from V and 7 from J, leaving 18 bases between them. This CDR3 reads CASRRTPSPGTQYF. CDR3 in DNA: TGTGCCAGCAGGAGGACTCCCTCCCCGGGGACCCAGTACTTC.